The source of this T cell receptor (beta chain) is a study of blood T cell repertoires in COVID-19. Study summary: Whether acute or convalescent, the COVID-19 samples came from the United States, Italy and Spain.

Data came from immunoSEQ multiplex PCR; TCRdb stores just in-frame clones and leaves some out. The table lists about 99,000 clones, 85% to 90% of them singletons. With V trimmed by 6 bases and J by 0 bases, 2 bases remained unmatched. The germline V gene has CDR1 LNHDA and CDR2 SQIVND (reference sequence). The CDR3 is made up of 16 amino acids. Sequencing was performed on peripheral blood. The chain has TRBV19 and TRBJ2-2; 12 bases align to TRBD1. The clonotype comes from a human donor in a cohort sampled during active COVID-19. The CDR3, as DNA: TGTGCCAGTAGCCGGGACAGGGGGCCGAACACCGGGGAGCTGTTTTTT. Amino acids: CASSRDRGPNTGELFF.